One and the same sample provided the 29 T cell receptor beta chains below, sequenced in a study of regulatory T cells in long-lasting Graves disease. The time point is: newly diagnosed GD, antithyroid drugs for less than 3 months. The TCR library was prepared using RNA isolated from PBMCs. CDR3 regions were amplified by Arm-PCR using iRepertoire HTBI primers to build TCR beta libraries. TCRdb re-called the multiplex PCR reads with MiXCR, one entry per CDR3 protein. The data hold about 540,000 distinct CDR3 sequences, with roughly 12% observed a single time. Separately, the same data were catalogued under a study of T cells in Graves' hyperthyroidism and ophthalmopathy.

Sequences were derived from peripheral blood mononuclear cells (PBMCs), sampled at new diagnosis, from a patient treated with antithyroid drugs. The receptors here all came from a man aged 30 to 45 with Graves disease.

Note on this clonotype: The junction departs from the called germline gene at one end, perhaps through a read error. This sequence joins TRBV5-1 and TRBJ2-7; 10 bases align to TRBD1. Germline V gene lookup returns CDR1 SGHRS and CDR2 YFSETQ. This CDR3 region has 15 residues. CDR3 in amino acids: CTSSPTGQGNHEQYF. The CDR3 DNA follows: TGCACCAGCAGCCCGACGGGACAGGGGAACCACGAGCAGTACTTC.

This clonotype has at least ten counts. This chain links TRBV12-3 or TRBV12-4 with TRBJ1-2; unclear D gene. This CDR3 has 14 residues. The V end lost 1 base, the J end lost 8 bases, and 14 bases lay between the germline ends. As DNA, the CDR3 is TGTGCCAGCAGTTTAGAGTTAGGGATGGTGGGCTACACCTTC. As protein: CASSLELGMVGYTF.

This clonotype was detected many times. The chain combines TRBV27 with TRBJ2-1; TRBD2 matches 12 bases. This CDR3 is 15 amino acids long. Trimming cost V 6 bases and J 7 bases; bases outside gene matches: 7. Germline V lookup: CDR1 MNHEY, CDR2 SMNVEV (reference sequence). The CDR3 region is CASSKTSGSSNEQFF. The DNA for the CDR3 is TGTGCCAGCAGCAAGACTAGCGGGAGTAGTAATGAGCAGTTCTTC.

This clonotype was picked up a small number of times. The rearrangement links TRBV7-8 to TRBJ2-3; 9 bases fit TRBD2. Germline V gene lookup returns CDR1 SGHVS and CDR2 FQNEAQ. J was trimmed by 5 bases and V by 4 bases; bases with no gene match: 4. The CDR3 loop spans 14 amino acids. The CDR3 bases are TGTGCCAGCAGCTCAGCGGGAGGAGTAGATACGCAGTATTTT. The encoded protein is CASSSAGGVDTQYF.

This clonotype was counted a few times. The V and J genes are TRBV2 and TRBJ2-1; perhaps TRBD1 as D (5 bases). The CDR3 sequence is 15 residues long. Germline assignment: CDR1 SNHLY and CDR2 FYNNEI. With 2 bases removed from V and 6 bases from J, the gap between germline ends came to 14 bases. CDR3 in amino acids: CASSERRQTSNEQFF. CDR3 bases: TGTGCCAGCAGTGAACGCCGACAGACATCCAATGAGCAGTTCTTC.

This clonotype was counted at least ten times. The chain is built from TRBV6-2 or TRBV6-3 and TRBJ2-1; a weak D match, TRBD2 (6 bases). Germline V gene data show CDR1 as MNHEY and CDR2 as SVGEGT. This CDR3 contains 13 residues. The CDR3 loop is CAWRDSLGDEQFF. The CDR3 nucleotides read TGTGCTTGGCGGGACTCGCTGGGCGATGAGCAGTTCTTC.

This clonotype was counted a few times. The chain uses TRBV18 and TRBJ2-7; no clear D gene. The V end lost 2 bases, the J end lost 2 bases, and 7 bases lay between the germline ends. The CDR3 extends over 13 amino acids. Looked up from germline, CDR1 is KGHSH and CDR2 is LQKENI. DNA of the CDR3: TGTGCCAGCTCACCAACGAGGACCTACGAGCAGTACTTC. This gives the protein CASSPTRTYEQYF.

This clonotype came up many times. This chain uses TRBV12-3 or TRBV12-4 with TRBJ2-7, with a possible D match to TRBD2 (7 bases). V lost 6 bases and J 2 bases, leaving 17 bases between the germline ends. This CDR3 region has 15 residues. CDR3 nucleotides: TGTGCCAGCAGCCCCGGGGGCGGGAGCACCTACGAGCAGTACTTC. Its protein product is CASSPGGGSTYEQYF.

This clonotype was recorded at least ten times. The CDR3 spells CASSSTRGPSTDTQYF. CDR3 nucleotides: TGTGCCAGCAGCTCCACGCGGGGACCTAGCACAGATACGCAGTATTTT. J is TRBJ2-3 and V is TRBV3-1, with D maybe TRBD2 (6 bases). Germline CDR1 is LGHDT and CDR2 is YNNKEL (reference sequence). This CDR3 region has 16 residues. Trimming cost V 5 bases and J 0 bases, with 15 bases left between them.

This clonotype appeared many times. The gene calls are TRBV20-1 and TRBJ2-7; no reliable D call. Germline V gene lookup returns CDR1 DFQATT and CDR2 SNEGSKA (reference sequence). The V end was cut by 5 bases, the J end by 5 bases, with 10 bases between. CDR3 length: 11 residues. The CDR3 DNA sequence: TGCAGTGCTGGCCCCGAGAACGAGCAGTACTTC. Its protein is CSAGPENEQYF.

The chain links TRBV20-1 to TRBJ2-3, with 7 bases fitting TRBD2. CDR3 size: 14 residues. V gave up 1 base and J gave up 5 bases; unmatched junction bases: 6. Germline values: CDR1 DFQATT, CDR2 SNEGSKA (reference sequence). DNA for the CDR3: TGCAGTGCTAGAGCCGCGGGAGCGAAAGATACGCAGTATTTT. Translating it yields CSARAAGAKDTQYF.

This clonotype was seen repeatedly, ten times or more. This rearrangement joins TRBV7-9 to TRBJ2-7, with D uncertain. Germline V lookup: CDR1 SEHNR, CDR2 FQNEAQ (reference sequence). Trimming left V 1 base short and J 2 bases short, with 9 bases between. This CDR3 region has 14 residues. This CDR3 reads CASSLVDPAYEQYF. DNA for the CDR3: TGTGCCAGCAGCTTAGTCGACCCAGCCTACGAGCAGTACTTC.

In its sample, this clonotype was seen many times. The chain is built from TRBV19 and TRBJ1-5; D is unclear. The germline CDR1 and CDR2 sequences are LNHDA and SQIVND (reference sequence). With 9 bases removed from V and 3 bases from J, the gap between germline ends came to 12 bases. The CDR3 totals 13 residues. The CDR3 bases are TGTGCCAGCAGTGGAACAGACAATCAGCCCCAGCATTTT. Amino acids: CASSGTDNQPQHF.

This clonotype was observed at least ten times. This chain joins TRBV12-3 or TRBV12-4 and TRBJ1-5; 7 bases line up with TRBD1. This CDR3 region has 15 residues. Losses at the gene ends were 6 bases for V and 2 bases for J; bases not matched to a gene: 7. CDR3 DNA sequence: TGTGCCAGCAGAAAACCGGGGACAGGCAATCAGCCCCAGCATTTT. Amino acids: CASRKPGTGNQPQHF.

This clonotype was counted only a few times. The chain combines TRBV5-6 with TRBJ2-1, with TRBD2 identical over 13 bases. Germline CDR1 and CDR2: SGHDT and YYEEEE. The CDR3 contains 19 residues. The V gene end was trimmed by 6 bases and the J gene end by 0 bases; junction bases not matched to a gene: 12. The CDR3 nucleotides read TGTGCCAGCATCCAGACTAGCGGGAGGTTTACGTTCTCCTACAATGAGCAGTTCTTC. Its translation: CASIQTSGRFTFSYNEQFF.

This clonotype was detected only a few times. This chain joins TRBV24-1 and TRBJ1-5, with D possibly being TRBD1 (6 bases). CDR3 length: 16 residues. Trimming took off 4 bases at V and 0 bases at J, with 12 bases between the two ends. Germline loops: CDR1 KGHDR, CDR2 SFDVKD. The CDR3 DNA is TGTGCCACCAGTGAACCGGGGGCTGATAGCAATCAGCCCCAGCATTTT. Its translation is CATSEPGADSNQPQHF.

Ten or more counts support this clonotype. This chain uses TRBV2 with TRBJ1-3; D is ambiguous. In germline, CDR1 is SNHLY, CDR2 FYNNEI. The CDR3 length is 15 residues. V shed 4 bases and J shed 0 bases, with 10 bases lying between them. CDR3 coding DNA: TGTGCCAGCAGTGGGGCCGCACTCTCTGGAAACACCATATATTTT. Translated, it gives CASSGAALSGNTIYF.

The rearrangement joins TRBV24-1 to TRBJ2-3, with D maybe TRBD1 (5 bases). CDR3 size: 13 residues. Germline V gene lookup returns CDR1 KGHDR and CDR2 SFDVKD. V shed 9 bases and J shed 2 bases, with 11 bases lying between them. Here the CDR3 reads CATGPTDTDTQYF. The CDR3 DNA reads TGTGCCACCGGACCGACAGACACAGATACGCAGTATTTT.

CDR3 region: CASSDGGTSKNIQYF. The CDR3 region has the DNA TGCGCCAGCAGTGATGGAGGGACAAGCAAAAACATTCAGTACTTC. This chain connects TRBV10-1 to TRBJ2-4, with D perhaps given as TRBD1 or TRBD2 (6 bases each). Germline V gene lookup returns CDR1 WNHNN and CDR2 SYGVQD (reference sequence). Trimming cost V 3 bases and J 3 bases, with 12 bases left between them. The CDR3 loop spans 15 amino acids.

This clonotype occurred many times. The V and J genes are TRBV6-2 or TRBV6-3 and TRBJ2-1; no clear D gene. Deletions cut 2 bases from V and 3 bases from J, with 8 bases between. Germline V gene data show CDR1 as MNHEY and CDR2 as SVGEGT. The CDR3 is 14 residues long. CDR3 protein: CASSYGRFYNEQFF. The DNA of the CDR3 is TGTGCCAGCAGTTACGGGCGTTTCTACAATGAGCAGTTCTTC.

This clonotype has at least ten counts. The chain uses TRBV2 and TRBJ2-7; 7 bases line up with TRBD2. V was clipped by 4 bases and J by 0 bases; unmatched bases: 9. The CDR3 extends over 16 amino acids. Germline CDR1 is SNHLY and CDR2 is FYNNEI. CDR3 DNA sequence: TGTGCCAGCAGTGCGGTGGGGGAGGGGAGCTCCTACGAGCAGTACTTC. Translation gives CASSAVGEGSSYEQYF.

This rearrangement joins TRBV29-1 to TRBJ2-5; 16 nucleotides agree with TRBD2. Germline V CDR1 and CDR2: SQVTM, ANQGSEA. This CDR3 is built from 17 residues. Unmatched junction bases numbered 5, after V lost 4 bases and J lost 0 bases. CDR3 in amino acids: CSVVGTSGRADQETQYF. CDR3 nucleotide sequence: TGCAGCGTTGTCGGGACTAGCGGGAGGGCCGACCAAGAGACCCAGTACTTC. The variable domain in full, completed from reference TRBV29-1 and TRBJ2-5, reads SAVISQKPSRDICQRGTSLTIQCQVDSQVTMMFWYRQQPGQSLTLIATANQGSEATYESGFVIDKFPISRPNLTFSTLTVSNMSPEDSSIYLCSVVGTSGRADQETQYFGPGTRLLVL.

This clonotype has ten or more counts. The J gene is TRBJ1-1, the V gene TRBV2; 7 positions match TRBD1. Looked up from germline, CDR1 is SNHLY and CDR2 is FYNNEI. Trimming cost V 4 bases and J 4 bases; bases outside gene matches: 6. The CDR3 extends over 14 amino acids. CDR3 sequence: CASSATGRGTEAFF. CDR3 DNA sequence: TGTGCCAGCAGTGCGACAGGGAGAGGCACTGAAGCTTTCTTT.

The chain uses TRBV19 and TRBJ1-3, with D uncertain. From germline, CDR1 is LNHDA and CDR2 SQIVND (reference sequence). This CDR3 is built from 11 residues. The V end lost 9 bases, the J end lost 3 bases, and 6 bases lay between the germline ends. The CDR3 DNA follows: TGTGCCAGGGACCTTGGAAACACCATATATTTT. Its translation is CARDLGNTIYF.

This clonotype was detected many times. The V and J genes are TRBV28 and TRBJ1-5; D is ambiguous. V lost 5 bases to trimming and J lost 4 bases, with 12 bases between them. The CDR3 loop spans 14 amino acids. The germline V gene has CDR1 MDHEN and CDR2 SYDVKM. CDR3 in amino acids: CASSPHTANQPQHF. Here the CDR3 DNA reads TGTGCCAGCAGTCCTCACACCGCGAATCAGCCCCAGCATTTT.

In its sample, this clonotype was seen many times. V and J are TRBV4-1 and TRBJ2-5; 14 positions match TRBD2. J was trimmed by 5 bases and V by 5 bases; bases with no gene match: 10. Germline CDR1 is MGHRA and CDR2 is YSYEKL. The CDR3 has 17 residues. CDR3 nucleotide sequence: TGCGCCAGCAGCGAACGGCTGGGACTAGCGGGAGTGGAGACCCAGTACTTC. Encoded protein: CASSERLGLAGVETQYF.

In its sample, this clonotype was seen many times. The DNA of the CDR3 is TGCAGTGCTAGAGAGGCGGGATCGATGAGACCCCTCCACTTT. Encoded protein: CSAREAGSMRPLHF. The chain joins TRBV20-1 to TRBJ1-6; D is ambiguous. The V gene lost 0 bases and the J gene lost 12 bases, with 15 bases spanning the gap. This CDR3 region has 14 residues. The germline V gene encodes CDR1 DFQATT and CDR2 SNEGSKA (reference sequence).

This clonotype has a count of ten or more. The rearrangement uses TRBV5-1 and TRBJ2-1; D might be TRBD2 (7 bases). Germline V gene data show CDR1 as SGHRS and CDR2 as YFSETQ. The V end lost 4 bases, the J end lost 8 bases, and 22 bases lay between the germline ends. This CDR3 contains 16 residues. The CDR3 is CASSQRGDQGRDEQFF. The CDR3 region has the DNA TGCGCCAGCAGCCAACGAGGGGACCAGGGGAGGGATGAGCAGTTCTTC.

The rearrangement uses TRBV6-1 and TRBJ2-2; no definite D call. Trimming took 9 bases from V and 5 from J, leaving 16 bases between them. This CDR3 is built from 14 residues. In germline, CDR1 is MNHNS, CDR2 SASEGT. The CDR3 spells CASHSGSPTGELFF. The CDR3 nucleotides are TGTGCCAGTCACTCCGGGTCCCCGACCGGGGAGCTGTTTTTT.